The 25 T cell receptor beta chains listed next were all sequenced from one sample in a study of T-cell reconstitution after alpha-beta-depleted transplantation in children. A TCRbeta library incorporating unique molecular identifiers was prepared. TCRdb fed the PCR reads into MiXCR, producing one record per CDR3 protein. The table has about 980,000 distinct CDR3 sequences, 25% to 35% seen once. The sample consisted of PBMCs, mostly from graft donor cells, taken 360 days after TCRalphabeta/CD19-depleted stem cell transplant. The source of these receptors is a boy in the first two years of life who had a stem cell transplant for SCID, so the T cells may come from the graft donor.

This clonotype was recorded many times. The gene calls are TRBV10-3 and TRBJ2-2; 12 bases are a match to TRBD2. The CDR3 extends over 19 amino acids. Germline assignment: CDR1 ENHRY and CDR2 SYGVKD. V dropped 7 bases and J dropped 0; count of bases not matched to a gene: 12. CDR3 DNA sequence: TGTGCCATCAACCTACTCCCTACTAGCGGGGGGCCGAACACCGGGGAGCTGTTTTTT. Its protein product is CAINLLPTSGGPNTGELFF.

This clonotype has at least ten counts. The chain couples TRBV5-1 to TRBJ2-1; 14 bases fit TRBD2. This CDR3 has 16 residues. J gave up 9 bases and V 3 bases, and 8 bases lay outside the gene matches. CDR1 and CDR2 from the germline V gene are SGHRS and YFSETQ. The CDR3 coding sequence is TGCGCCAGCAGCTCCCGACTAGCGGGGGGGCTAGGTGAGCAGTTCTTC. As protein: CASSSRLAGGLGEQFF.

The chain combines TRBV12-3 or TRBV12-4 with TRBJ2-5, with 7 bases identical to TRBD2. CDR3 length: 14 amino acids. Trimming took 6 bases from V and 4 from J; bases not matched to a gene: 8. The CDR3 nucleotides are TGTGCCAGCAGCCGAGCGACGGGAGGAGAGACCCAGTACTTC. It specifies CASSRATGGETQYF.

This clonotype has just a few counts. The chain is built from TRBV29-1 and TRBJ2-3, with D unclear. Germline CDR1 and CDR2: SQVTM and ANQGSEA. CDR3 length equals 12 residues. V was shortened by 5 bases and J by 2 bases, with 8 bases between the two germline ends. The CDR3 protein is CSVCPTTDTQYF. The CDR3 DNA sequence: TGCAGCGTTTGCCCTACCACAGATACGCAGTATTTT.

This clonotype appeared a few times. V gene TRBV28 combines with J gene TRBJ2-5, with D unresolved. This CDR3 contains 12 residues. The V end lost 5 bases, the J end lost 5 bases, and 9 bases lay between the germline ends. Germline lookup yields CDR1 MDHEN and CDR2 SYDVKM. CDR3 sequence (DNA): TGTGCCAGCAGTCCGATATGGGAGACCCAGTACTTC. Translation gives CASSPIWETQYF.

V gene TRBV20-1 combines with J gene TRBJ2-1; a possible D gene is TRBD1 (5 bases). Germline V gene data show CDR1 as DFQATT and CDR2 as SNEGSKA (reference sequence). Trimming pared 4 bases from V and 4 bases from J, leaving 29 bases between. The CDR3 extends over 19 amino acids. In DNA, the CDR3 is TGCAGTGCTATCAGAATAAAGGACATCTCAACTCCCCTTTACAATGAGCAGTTCTTC. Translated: CSAIRIKDISTPLYNEQFF.

The CDR3, as DNA: TGTGCCAGTAGTGCCTCCGGGACTAGCGGGGGACTGAACACCGGGGAGCTGTTTTTT. Amino acid sequence: CASSASGTSGGLNTGELFF. The rearrangement links TRBV19 to TRBJ2-2; 14 bases fit TRBD2. With 5 bases clipped from V and 1 base from J, the junction kept 9 bases outside the gene matches. The germline CDR1 and CDR2 sequences are LNHDA and SQIVND (reference sequence). This CDR3 is 19 amino acids long.

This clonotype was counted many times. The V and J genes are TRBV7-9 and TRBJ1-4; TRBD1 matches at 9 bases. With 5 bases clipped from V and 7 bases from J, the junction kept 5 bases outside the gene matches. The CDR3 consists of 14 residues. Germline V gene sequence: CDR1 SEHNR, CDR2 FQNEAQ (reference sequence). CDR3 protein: CASSPGTGTEKLFF. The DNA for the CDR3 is TGTGCCAGCAGCCCCGGGACAGGGACTGAAAAACTGTTTTTT. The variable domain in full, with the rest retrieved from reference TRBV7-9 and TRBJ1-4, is DTGVSQNPRHKITKRGQNVTFRCDPISEHNRLYWYRQTLGQGPEFLTYFQNEAQLEKSRLLSDRFSAERPKGSFSTLEIQRTEQGDSAMYLCASSPGTGTEKLFFGSGTQLSVL.

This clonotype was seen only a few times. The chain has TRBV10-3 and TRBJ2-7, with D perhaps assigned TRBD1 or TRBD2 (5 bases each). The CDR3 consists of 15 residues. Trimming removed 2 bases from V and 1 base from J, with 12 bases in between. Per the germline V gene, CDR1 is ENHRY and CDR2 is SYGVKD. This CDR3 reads CAISETGPSSYEQYF. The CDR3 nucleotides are TGTGCCATCAGTGAGACGGGACCAAGTTCCTACGAGCAGTACTTC.

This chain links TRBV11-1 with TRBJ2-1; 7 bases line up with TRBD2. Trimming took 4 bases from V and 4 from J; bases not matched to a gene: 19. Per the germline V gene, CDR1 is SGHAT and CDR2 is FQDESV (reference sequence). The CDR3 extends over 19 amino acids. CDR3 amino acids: CASSSRWGGGSPIYNEQFF. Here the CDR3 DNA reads TGTGCCAGCAGCTCCCGATGGGGCGGGGGTTCTCCCATATACAATGAGCAGTTCTTC.

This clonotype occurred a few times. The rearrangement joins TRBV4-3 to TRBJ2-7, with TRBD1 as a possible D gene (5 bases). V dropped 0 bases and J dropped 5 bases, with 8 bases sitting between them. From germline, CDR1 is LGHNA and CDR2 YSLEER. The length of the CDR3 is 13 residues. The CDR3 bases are TGCGCCAGCAGCCAAGATCTAGGGGACGAGCAGTACTTC. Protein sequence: CASSQDLGDEQYF.

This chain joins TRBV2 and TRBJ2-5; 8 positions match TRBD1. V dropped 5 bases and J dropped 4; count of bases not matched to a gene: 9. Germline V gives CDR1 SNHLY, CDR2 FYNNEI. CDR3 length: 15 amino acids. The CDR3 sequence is CASSRQGQVSETQYF. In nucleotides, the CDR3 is TGTGCCAGCAGTCGACAGGGGCAGGTTTCAGAGACCCAGTACTTC.

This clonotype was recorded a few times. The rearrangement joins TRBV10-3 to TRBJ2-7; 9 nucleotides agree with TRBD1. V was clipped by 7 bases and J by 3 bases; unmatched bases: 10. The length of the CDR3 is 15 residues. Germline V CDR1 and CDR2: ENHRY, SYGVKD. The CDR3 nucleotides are TGTGCCATCACCCTGGGACAGGGAGGAGGCTACGAGCAGTACTTC. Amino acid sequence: CAITLGQGGGYEQYF.

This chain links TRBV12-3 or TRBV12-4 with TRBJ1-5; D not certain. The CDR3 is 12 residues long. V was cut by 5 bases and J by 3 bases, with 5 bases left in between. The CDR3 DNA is TGTGCCAGCAGTCGAGACAATCAGCCCCAGCATTTT. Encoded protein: CASSRDNQPQHF.

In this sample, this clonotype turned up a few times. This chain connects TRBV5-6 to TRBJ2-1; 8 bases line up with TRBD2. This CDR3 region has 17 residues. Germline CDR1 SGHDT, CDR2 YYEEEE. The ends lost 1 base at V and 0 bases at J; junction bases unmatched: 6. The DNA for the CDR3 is TGTGCCAGCAGCTTGACTTCCGCGGGGGGCTCCTACAATGAGCAGTTCTTC. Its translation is CASSLTSAGGSYNEQFF.

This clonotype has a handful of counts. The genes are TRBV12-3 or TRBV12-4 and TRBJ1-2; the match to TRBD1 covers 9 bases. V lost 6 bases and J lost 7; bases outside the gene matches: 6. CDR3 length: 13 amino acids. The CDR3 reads CASSSTGQGGYTF. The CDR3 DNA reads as TGTGCCAGCAGCTCAACGGGACAGGGTGGCTACACCTTC.

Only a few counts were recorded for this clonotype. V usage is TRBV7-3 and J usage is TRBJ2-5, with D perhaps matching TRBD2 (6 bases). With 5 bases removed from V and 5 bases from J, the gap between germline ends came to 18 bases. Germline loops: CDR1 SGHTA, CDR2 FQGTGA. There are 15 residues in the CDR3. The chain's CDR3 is CASSGRLVPLETQYF. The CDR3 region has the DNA TGTGCCAGCAGCGGCAGACTAGTCCCGCTCGAGACCCAGTACTTC.

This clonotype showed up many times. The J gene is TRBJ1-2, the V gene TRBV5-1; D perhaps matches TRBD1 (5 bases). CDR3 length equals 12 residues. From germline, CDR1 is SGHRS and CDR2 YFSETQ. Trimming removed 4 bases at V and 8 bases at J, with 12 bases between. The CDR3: CASSPVGEGYTF. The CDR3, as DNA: TGCGCCAGCAGCCCCGTGGGGGAGGGCTACACCTTC. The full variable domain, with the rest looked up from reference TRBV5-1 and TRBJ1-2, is KAGVTQTPRYLIKTRGQQVTLSCSPISGHRSVSWYQQTPGQGLQFLFEYFSETQRNKGNFPGRFSGRQFSNSRSEMNVSTLELGDSALYLCASSPVGEGYTFGSGTRLTVV.

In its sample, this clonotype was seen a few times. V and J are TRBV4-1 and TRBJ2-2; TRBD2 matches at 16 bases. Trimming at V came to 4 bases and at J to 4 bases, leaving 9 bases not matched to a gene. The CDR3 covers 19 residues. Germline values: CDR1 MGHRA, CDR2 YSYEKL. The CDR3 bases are TGCGCCAGCAGCCCCACGGGACTAGCGGGGGGGCCGGGCACCGGGGAGCTGTTTTTT. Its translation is CASSPTGLAGGPGTGELFF.

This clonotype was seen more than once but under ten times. The CDR3, as DNA: TGTGCCCGTGGGTCCCCGGACTACGAGCAGTACTTC. Protein product: CARGSPDYEQYF. The V gene is TRBV2, the J gene TRBJ2-7; D is undetermined. The CDR3 is 12 residues long. Germline V gene lookup returns CDR1 SNHLY and CDR2 FYNNEI. Trimming stripped 11 bases from V and 3 bases from J, with 14 bases between.

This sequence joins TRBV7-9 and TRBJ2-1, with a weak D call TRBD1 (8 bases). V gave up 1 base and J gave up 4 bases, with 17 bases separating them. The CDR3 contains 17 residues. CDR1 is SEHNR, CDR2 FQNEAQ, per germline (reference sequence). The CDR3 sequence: CASSLVPYRGGYNEQFF. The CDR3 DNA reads TGTGCCAGCAGCTTAGTCCCCTACAGGGGGGGATACAATGAGCAGTTCTTC. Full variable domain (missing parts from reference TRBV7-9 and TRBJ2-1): DTGVSQNPRHKITKRGQNVTFRCDPISEHNRLYWYRQTLGQGPEFLTYFQNEAQLEKSRLLSDRFSAERPKGSFSTLEIQRTEQGDSAMYLCASSLVPYRGGYNEQFFGPGTRLTVL.

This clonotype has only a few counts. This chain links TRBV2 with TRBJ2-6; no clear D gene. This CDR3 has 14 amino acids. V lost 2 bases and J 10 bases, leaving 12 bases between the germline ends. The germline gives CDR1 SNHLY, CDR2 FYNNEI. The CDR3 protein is CASSELGFPNVLTF. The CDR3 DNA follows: TGTGCCAGCAGTGAATTGGGCTTCCCTAACGTCCTGACTTTC.

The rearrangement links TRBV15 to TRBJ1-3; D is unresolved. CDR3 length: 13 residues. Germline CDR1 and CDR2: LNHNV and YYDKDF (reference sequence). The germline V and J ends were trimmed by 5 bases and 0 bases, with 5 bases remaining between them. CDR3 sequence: CATSLGSGNTIYF. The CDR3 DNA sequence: TGTGCCACCAGCCTCGGCTCTGGAAACACCATATATTTT.

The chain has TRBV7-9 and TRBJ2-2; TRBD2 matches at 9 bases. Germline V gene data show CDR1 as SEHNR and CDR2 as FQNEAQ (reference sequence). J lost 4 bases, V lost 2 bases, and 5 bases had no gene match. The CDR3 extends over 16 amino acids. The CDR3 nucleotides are TGTGCCAGCAGCTTATCCCTGACTAGCGGCACCGGGGAGCTGTTTTTT. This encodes CASSLSLTSGTGELFF.

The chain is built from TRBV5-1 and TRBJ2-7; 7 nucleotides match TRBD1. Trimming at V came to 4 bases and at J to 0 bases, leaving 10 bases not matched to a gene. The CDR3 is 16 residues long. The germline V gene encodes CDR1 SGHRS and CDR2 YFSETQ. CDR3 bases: TGCGCCAGCAGCCGGGACAGCCAGAAGGGCTCCTACGAGCAGTACTTC. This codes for CASSRDSQKGSYEQYF.